The 17 T cell receptor beta chains reported below all come from one sample, sequenced in a study of T-cell memory formation after mild COVID-19. TCRdb processed the 5' RACE reads anew with MiXCR; each CDR3 protein has one entry. This table holds about 350,000 distinct CDR3 sequences, approximately 15% found once. Material for sequencing was PBMCs or a T cell subset sorted from them (not recorded which). These receptor sequences come from a man between 18 and 29 years old who had mild COVID-19 (a few samples of this study predate the infection). Cell type and time point are not known.

The rearrangement joins TRBV29-1 to TRBJ1-2, with D perhaps TRBD1 (5 bases). Trimming removed 7 bases at V and 5 bases at J, with 14 bases between. The CDR3 has 12 amino acids. Germline V gene data show CDR1 as SQVTM and CDR2 as ANQGSEA. CDR3 sequence (DNA): TGCAGCGCCAGGGTTACTTTTTATGGCTACACCTTC. This encodes CSARVTFYGYTF.

The chain uses TRBV11-2 and TRBJ2-7, with D perhaps TRBD2 (6 bases). From germline, CDR1 is SGHAT and CDR2 FQNNGV. This CDR3 comprises 13 residues. Trimming took 3 bases from V and 7 from J, leaving 13 bases between them. The CDR3 nucleotides read TGTGCCAGCAGCTTCGGGACCCGGGGGGAGCAGTACGTC. Encoded protein: CASSFGTRGEQYV.

The CDR3 here is CAISSDGDQPQHF. CDR3 DNA: TGTGCCATCAGCTCGGACGGGGATCAGCCCCAGCATTTT. The chain couples TRBV10-3 to TRBJ1-5, with no clear D. V was pared by 6 bases and J by 5 bases, with 11 bases between. CDR1 and CDR2 from the germline V gene are ENHRY and SYGVKD. The CDR3 length is 13 residues.

This chain uses TRBV6-6 with TRBJ2-3, with D perhaps assigned TRBD1 or TRBD2 (5 bases each). This CDR3 contains 14 residues. V was trimmed by 2 bases and J by 2 bases, leaving 8 bases between them. Per germline, CDR1 MNHNY and CDR2 SVGAGI (reference sequence). This CDR3 is CASSYGGTTDTQYF. The CDR3 DNA is TGTGCCAGCAGTTACGGGGGAACCACAGATACGCAGTATTTT.

The chain employs TRBV7-6 and TRBJ1-3; D might be TRBD1 (6 bases). V lost 4 bases to trimming and J lost 6 bases, with 16 bases between them. CDR1 SGHVS and CDR2 FNYEAQ come from the germline V gene. The length of the CDR3 is 15 residues. The DNA of the CDR3 is TGTGCCAGCAGCTCGCGGTCAGGGGTAAAAAACACCATATATTTT. Its protein product is CASSSRSGVKNTIYF.

This clonotype has more than one count but fewer than ten. The CDR3 DNA reads as TGTGCCAGCAACCAGGATTATGGGGAAACTGAAGCTTTCTTT. This sequence encodes CASNQDYGETEAFF. The rearrangement uses TRBV3-1 and TRBJ1-1; D is unresolved. The CDR3 has 14 amino acids. Per germline, CDR1 LGHDT and CDR2 YNNKEL (reference sequence). V gave up 7 bases and J gave up 5 bases, with 17 bases separating them.

V is TRBV5-1 and J is TRBJ1-2; TRBD1 might be the D (5 bases). Trimming removed 3 bases at V and 5 bases at J, with 14 bases between. CDR3 size: 14 residues. Germline CDR1 is SGHRS and CDR2 is YFSETQ. This CDR3 is CASSWDLGGYGYTF. CDR3 DNA sequence: TGCGCCAGCAGCTGGGACCTGGGAGGATATGGCTACACCTTC.

The chain recombines TRBV6-2 or TRBV6-3 with TRBJ1-5; no definite D call. Looked up from germline, CDR1 is MNHEY and CDR2 is SVGEGT. With 8 bases removed from V and 7 bases from J, the gap between germline ends came to 18 bases. The CDR3 length is 14 residues. The CDR3 loop is CASPRAGLGQPQHF. CDR3 coding DNA: TGTGCCAGCCCTAGGGCCGGGTTGGGCCAGCCCCAGCATTTT.

The chain employs TRBV3-1 and TRBJ2-5; D ambiguous. Germline V gene lookup returns CDR1 LGHDT and CDR2 YNNKEL (reference sequence). V was clipped by 0 bases and J by 11 bases, with 10 bases between them. The CDR3 spans 12 residues. CDR3 bases: TGTGCCAGCAGCCAAGAGTGGCATGTTCAGTACTTC. It specifies CASSQEWHVQYF.

There are a few counts of this clonotype. This chain links TRBV5-1 with TRBJ1-2; D gene ambiguous. This CDR3 region has 13 residues. Per germline, CDR1 SGHRS and CDR2 YFSETQ. V lost 4 bases and J 0 bases, leaving 7 bases between the germline ends. The CDR3, as DNA: TGCGCCAGCAGCATGGACTCTAACTATGGCTACACCTTC. It specifies CASSMDSNYGYTF.

In this sample, this clonotype turned up a few times. The J gene is TRBJ1-2, the V gene TRBV10-3; possibly TRBD1 for D (6 bases). Trimming took off 7 bases at V and 3 bases at J, with 15 bases between the two ends. Germline CDR1 reads ENHRY; CDR2 reads SYGVKD. The CDR3 has 14 amino acids. CDR3 amino acids: CAITSGARDYGYTF. DNA for the CDR3: TGTGCCATCACTTCAGGGGCGCGGGACTATGGCTACACCTTC.

This chain connects TRBV19 to TRBJ2-7; TRBD1 matches at 9 bases. V trimming: 6 bases; J trimming: 0 bases; junction bases outside the gene matches: 3. The germline gives CDR1 LNHDA, CDR2 SQIVND (reference sequence). The CDR3 has 14 amino acids. The CDR3 DNA follows: TGTGCCAGTAGGGAGACAGGGGGCTCCTACGAGCAGTACTTC. This sequence encodes CASRETGGSYEQYF.

This clonotype was seen more than once but under ten times. V gene TRBV7-6 combines with J gene TRBJ2-7, with D perhaps TRBD1 or TRBD2 (6 bases each). Germline V lookup: CDR1 SGHVS, CDR2 FNYEAQ. V lost 5 bases, J lost 7 bases, and 15 bases lay in between. The CDR3 runs 13 residues. The chain's CDR3 is CASSPSGGGEQYV. Written as DNA, the CDR3 is TGTGCCAGCAGCCCGTCCGGGGGCGGGGAGCAGTACGTC.

This clonotype occurred a few times. The rearrangement links TRBV7-6 to TRBJ2-7; D not resolved. This CDR3 region has 12 residues. CDR1 and CDR2 (germline): SGHVS, FNYEAQ. Trimming took off 2 bases at V and 5 bases at J, with 7 bases between the two ends. The CDR3 sequence is CASSLIQDEQYF. The CDR3 bases are TGTGCCAGCAGCTTAATCCAGGACGAGCAGTACTTC.

This chain joins TRBV11-2 and TRBJ2-5, with D perhaps matching TRBD2 (6 bases). This CDR3 region has 16 residues. Germline loops: CDR1 SGHAT, CDR2 FQNNGV. The V and J ends lost 4 bases and 5 bases respectively, with 20 bases between them. The CDR3 region is CASSSRQGGTLETQYF. CDR3 coding DNA: TGTGCCAGCAGCTCCCGTCAGGGAGGTACTCTGGAGACCCAGTACTTC.

The table lists this clonotype with a few counts. The chain couples TRBV11-2 to TRBJ2-3, with 8 positions matching TRBD2. V was pared by 9 bases and J by 6 bases, with 8 bases of the junction left unmatched. Germline CDR1 is SGHAT and CDR2 is FQNNGV. This CDR3 comprises 13 residues. In DNA form, the CDR3 reads TGTGCCAGTAGTAGCGGGGCTCGGGATACGCAGTATTTT. Translation: CASSSGARDTQYF.

The chain couples TRBV12-3 or TRBV12-4 to TRBJ2-5; TRBD2 matches at 7 bases. CDR3 length equals 16 residues. V was clipped by 5 bases and J by 2 bases; unmatched bases: 11. CDR3 sequence: CASSNTASGFQETQYF. CDR3 in DNA: TGTGCCAGCAGTAATACGGCTAGCGGATTTCAAGAGACCCAGTACTTC.